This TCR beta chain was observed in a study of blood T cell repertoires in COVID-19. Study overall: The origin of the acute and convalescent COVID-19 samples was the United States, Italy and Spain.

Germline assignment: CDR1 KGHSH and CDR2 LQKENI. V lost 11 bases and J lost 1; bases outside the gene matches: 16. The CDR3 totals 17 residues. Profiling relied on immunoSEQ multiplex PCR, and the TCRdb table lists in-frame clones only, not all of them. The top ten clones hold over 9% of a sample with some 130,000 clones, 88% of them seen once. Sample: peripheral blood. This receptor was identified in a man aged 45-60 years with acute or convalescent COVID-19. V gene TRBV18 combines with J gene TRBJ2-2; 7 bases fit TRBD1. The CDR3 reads CAGRGGPGQLNTGELFF. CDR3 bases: TGTGCCGGCCGGGGCGGGCCGGGACAGCTGAACACCGGGGAGCTGTTTTTT.